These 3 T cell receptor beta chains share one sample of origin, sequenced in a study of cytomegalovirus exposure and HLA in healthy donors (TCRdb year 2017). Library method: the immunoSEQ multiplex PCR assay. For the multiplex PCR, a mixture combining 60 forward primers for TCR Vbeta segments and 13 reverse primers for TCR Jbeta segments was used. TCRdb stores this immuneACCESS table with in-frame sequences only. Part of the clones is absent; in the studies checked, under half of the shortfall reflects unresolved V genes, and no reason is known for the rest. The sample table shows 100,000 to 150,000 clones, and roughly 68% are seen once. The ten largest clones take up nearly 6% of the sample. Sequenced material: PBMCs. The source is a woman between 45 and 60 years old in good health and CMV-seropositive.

CDR3 in amino acids: CASSFGGDTDTQYF. The CDR3 nucleotides are TGTGCCAGCAGTTTCGGCGGGGACACAGATACGCAGTATTTT. This chain joins TRBV11-2 and TRBJ2-3; the D gene is possibly TRBD2 (6 bases). Germline assignment: CDR1 SGHAT and CDR2 FQNNGV. Between the trimmed V and J ends, which lost 6 bases and 2 bases, there was a span of 12 bases. The length of the CDR3 is 14 residues.

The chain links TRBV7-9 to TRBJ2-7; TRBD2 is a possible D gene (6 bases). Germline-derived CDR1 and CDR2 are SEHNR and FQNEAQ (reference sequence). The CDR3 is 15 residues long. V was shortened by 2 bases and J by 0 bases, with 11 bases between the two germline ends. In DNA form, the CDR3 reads TGTGCCAGCAGCTTACGCTGGGGGGACTCCTACGAGCAGTACTTC. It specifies CASSLRWGDSYEQYF.

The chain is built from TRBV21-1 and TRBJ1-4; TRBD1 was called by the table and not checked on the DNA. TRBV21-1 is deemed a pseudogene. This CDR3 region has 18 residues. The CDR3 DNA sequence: TGTGCCAGCAGCAAGTACAGGGACAGCGCTGCAACTAATGAAAAACTGTTTTTT. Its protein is CASSKYRDSAATNEKLFF.